One sample yielded the 6 T cell receptor beta chains listed below, sequenced in a study of blood T cell repertoires in COVID-19. Sequenced by immunoSEQ multiplex PCR; TCRdb stores in-frame clones only, minus some. The sample lists just under 55,000 clones, 90% occurring once. Sequenced material: peripheral blood. The source is a woman aged 40 to 55 with active COVID-19.

CDR3 sequence (DNA): TGTGCCAGCAGCGTAGACCAACAGCCGACAGATACGCAGTATTTT. The encoded protein is CASSVDQQPTDTQYF. This sequence joins TRBV9 and TRBJ2-3; D is ambiguous. Trimming pared 0 bases from V and 3 bases from J, leaving 11 bases between. This CDR3 has 15 residues. Germline CDR1 reads SGDLS; CDR2 reads YYNGEE.

The chain carries TRBV11-3 and TRBJ1-6; TRBD1 is a possible D gene (5 bases). Trimming took 4 bases from V and 8 from J, leaving 12 bases between them. Germline CDR1 and CDR2: SGHNT and YENEEA. The CDR3 covers 14 residues. The CDR3 nucleotides read TGTGCCAGCAGCTGGGGGGGTGGTGATTCACCCCTCCACTTT. It yields the protein CASSWGGGDSPLHF.

J is TRBJ2-3 and V is TRBV20-1; 10 bases agree with TRBD2. Trimming at V came to 3 bases and at J to 3 bases, leaving 6 bases not matched to a gene. Germline lookup yields CDR1 DFQATT and CDR2 SNEGSKA (reference sequence). This CDR3 contains 15 residues. CDR3 DNA: TGCAGTGCTAGTCTTCTAGCGGGGGTTACAGATACGCAGTATTTT. Its protein product is CSASLLAGVTDTQYF.

This chain links TRBV2 with TRBJ1-2; TRBD1 might be the D (5 bases). V lost 0 bases, J lost 10 bases, and 18 bases lay in between. This CDR3 has 15 residues. In germline, CDR1 is SNHLY, CDR2 FYNNEI. This CDR3 is CASSEALTAGLYYTF. The CDR3 nucleotides are TGTGCCAGCAGTGAAGCGCTGACAGCAGGATTATACTACACCTTC.

This chain uses TRBV20-1 with TRBJ2-7; a possible D gene is TRBD1 (6 bases). V was pared by 4 bases and J by 5 bases, with 9 bases between. The CDR3 has 11 amino acids. Germline lookup yields CDR1 DFQATT and CDR2 SNEGSKA (reference sequence). The chain's CDR3 is CSAIQGDEQYF. The CDR3 DNA reads TGCAGTGCTATACAGGGTGACGAGCAGTACTTC.

The gene calls are TRBV30 and TRBJ1-2; D unresolved. V shed 1 base and J shed 0 bases, with 9 bases lying between them. From germline, CDR1 is GTSNPN and CDR2 SVGIG (reference sequence). This CDR3 has 14 amino acids. The CDR3, as DNA: TGTGCCTGGAGTGCTCGGAGGACTAACTATGGCTACACCTTC. Its translation is CAWSARRTNYGYTF.